The 15 T cell receptor beta chains below were found in one sample sequenced in a study of blood T cell repertoires in COVID-19. Data came from immunoSEQ multiplex PCR; TCRdb stores just in-frame clones and leaves some out. This repertoire shows over 250,000 clones, approximately 88% found once; its top ten account for almost 1.5%. Sequencing was performed on peripheral blood. The receptor source for this set is a human donor with COVID-19, enrolled during active disease. The donor label of this sample is uncertain.

Only one count was recorded for this clone. CDR3 loop: CASSTTLAAVLSETQYF. The CDR3 bases are TGTGCCAGTAGTACTACACTAGCGGCCGTCCTCTCAGAGACCCAGTACTTC. This chain connects TRBV19 to TRBJ2-5; TRBD2 matches at 8 bases. The CDR3 is 17 amino acids. Losses at the gene ends were 4 bases for V and 4 bases for J; bases not matched to a gene: 14. From germline, CDR1 is LNHDA and CDR2 SQIVND (reference sequence).

The chain carries TRBV19 and TRBJ2-7, with TRBD2 matching 10 bases. Germline assignment: CDR1 LNHDA and CDR2 SQIVND (reference sequence). J was trimmed by 10 bases and V by 5 bases; bases with no gene match: 26. CDR3 length: 19 residues. The CDR3 DNA reads as TGTGCCAGTAGTCCCCAGGGGCTAGCGGGAGAGAGGCGGGAGGTACCCCAGTACTTC. Amino acids: CASSPQGLAGERREVPQYF. Variable domain in full (rest from reference TRBV19 and TRBJ2-7): DGGITQSPKYLFRKEGQNVTLSCEQNLNHDAMYWYRQDPGQGLRLIYYSQIVNDFQKGDIAEGYSVSREKKESFPLTVTSAQKNPTAFYLCASSPQGLAGERREVPQYFGPGTRLTVT.

The rearrangement uses TRBV28 and TRBJ2-7; 9 bases align to TRBD2. V shed 5 bases and J 2 bases; nucleotides not matched to a gene: 7. Germline V CDR1 and CDR2: MDHEN, SYDVKM. The CDR3 has 15 amino acids. DNA of the CDR3: TGTGCCAGCAGTCGTGGCGGGAGGGCGCCCTACGAGCAGTACTTC. Protein product: CASSRGGRAPYEQYF.

CDR3 residues: CASSFDAGATNEKLFF. The CDR3 DNA reads TGTGCCAGCAGTTTCGATGCAGGGGCAACTAATGAAAAACTGTTTTTT. This chain connects TRBV28 to TRBJ1-4, with D perhaps TRBD1 (6 bases). There are 16 residues in the CDR3. Per the germline V gene, CDR1 is MDHEN and CDR2 is SYDVKM. V was clipped by 3 bases and J by 0 bases, with 11 bases between them.

J is TRBJ2-3 and V is TRBV29-1, with 13 bases aligning to TRBD2. Germline CDR1 and CDR2: SQVTM and ANQGSEA. The CDR3 runs to 15 residues. Losses at the gene ends were 6 bases for V and 4 bases for J; bases not matched to a gene: 7. As DNA, the CDR3 is TGCAGCGTGGCTCGGACTAGCGGGAGTTCAGATACGCAGTATTTT. Encoded protein: CSVARTSGSSDTQYF.

This clone has a single count. CDR3 sequence reads: CASSQTPPGHHNEQFF. CDR3 bases: TGTGCCAGCAGCCAGACTCCACCTGGACACCACAATGAGCAGTTCTTC. V is TRBV9 and J is TRBJ2-1, with D possibly being TRBD1 (5 bases). Trimming stripped 4 bases from V and 5 bases from J, with 19 bases between. Germline values: CDR1 SGDLS, CDR2 YYNGEE. The CDR3 covers 16 residues.

This clone came up a few times. This chain links TRBV20-1 with TRBJ1-2, with 7 bases that match TRBD1. This CDR3 contains 13 residues. The germline gives CDR1 DFQATT, CDR2 SNEGSKA (reference sequence). Germline trimming cut 6 bases from V and 7 bases from J; bases unmatched to any gene: 11. The CDR3 DNA follows: TGCAGTGCCAGTGTAGGGGGCTCCAGTGGCTACACCTTC. Protein sequence: CSASVGGSSGYTF.

The chain recombines TRBV29-1 with TRBJ2-1; 14 bases are shared with TRBD2. Germline trimming cut 8 bases from V and 4 bases from J; bases unmatched to any gene: 4. Germline assignment: CDR1 SQVTM and CDR2 ANQGSEA. The CDR3 is 14 residues long. CDR3 loop: CSNRLAGGYNEQFF. The CDR3 DNA sequence: TGCAGCAACCGACTAGCGGGAGGGTACAATGAGCAGTTCTTC.

Comment on this clone: The sample holds other DNA sequences that translate to the same CDR3. This chain uses TRBV28 with TRBJ1-2, with D unresolved. The length of the CDR3 is 14 residues. CDR1 and CDR2 (germline): MDHEN, SYDVKM. The ends were cut back, 6 bases at V and 1 base at J, with 12 bases in the middle. The CDR3 here is CASSSSPLNYGYTF. The CDR3, as DNA: TGTGCCAGCAGCTCGAGTCCCCTTAACTATGGCTACACCTTC.

The chain is built from TRBV12-3 or TRBV12-4 and TRBJ1-2; no firm D call. The V end was cut by 4 bases, the J end by 8 bases, with 14 bases between. The length of the CDR3 is 13 residues. As DNA, the CDR3 is TGTGCCAGCAGTTCAATGCGGGGTGGGGGCTACACCTTC. Translation: CASSSMRGGGYTF.

The chain links TRBV29-1 to TRBJ2-3, with D possibly TRBD1 on 6 matching bases. CDR3 length: 18 residues. Germline assignment: CDR1 SQVTM and CDR2 ANQGSEA. Trimming pared 0 bases from V and 3 bases from J, leaving 22 bases between. CDR3 DNA sequence: TGCAGCGTTGAAGACCTACAATTCAACAGGGTTAATACAGATACGCAGTATTTT. It specifies CSVEDLQFNRVNTDTQYF.

V usage is TRBV7-9 and J usage is TRBJ1-1; a possible D gene is TRBD1 (5 bases). Trimming pared 4 bases from V and 4 bases from J, leaving 16 bases between. The CDR3 runs to 15 residues. Germline CDR1 SEHNR, CDR2 FQNEAQ (reference sequence). In nucleotides, the CDR3 is TGTGCCAGCAGCTCCATTTTAGGGGAAACCACTGAAGCTTTCTTT. This gives the protein CASSSILGETTEAFF.

This clone was recorded only once. CDR3 coding DNA: TGTGCCAGCACCGAGAGGCCGGCGGGGAATAATTCACCCCTCCACTTT. It translates to CASTERPAGNNSPLHF. The V gene is TRBV2, the J gene TRBJ1-6; D ambiguous. Germline CDR1 is SNHLY and CDR2 is FYNNEI. Trimming removed 7 bases at V and 5 bases at J, with 18 bases between. This CDR3 has 16 amino acids.

The gene calls are TRBV29-1 and TRBJ1-4; 7 positions match TRBD1. CDR3 length: 13 amino acids. The J segment lost 5 bases and the V segment lost 5 bases, leaving 5 bases of the junction unmatched. From germline, CDR1 is SQVTM and CDR2 ANQGSEA. The CDR3 DNA reads as TGCAGCGTTTACCGGGACAGCAATGAAAAACTGTTTTTT. It codes for CSVYRDSNEKLFF.

This chain connects TRBV28 to TRBJ2-5; 9 nucleotides align to TRBD2. The CDR3 extends over 14 amino acids. V gave up 3 bases and J gave up 5 bases; unmatched junction bases: 4. The germline CDR1 and CDR2 sequences are MDHEN and SYDVKM. CDR3 residues: CASSFLAGKETQYF. For the CDR3, the DNA is TGTGCCAGCAGTTTTCTAGCGGGGAAGGAGACCCAGTACTTC.